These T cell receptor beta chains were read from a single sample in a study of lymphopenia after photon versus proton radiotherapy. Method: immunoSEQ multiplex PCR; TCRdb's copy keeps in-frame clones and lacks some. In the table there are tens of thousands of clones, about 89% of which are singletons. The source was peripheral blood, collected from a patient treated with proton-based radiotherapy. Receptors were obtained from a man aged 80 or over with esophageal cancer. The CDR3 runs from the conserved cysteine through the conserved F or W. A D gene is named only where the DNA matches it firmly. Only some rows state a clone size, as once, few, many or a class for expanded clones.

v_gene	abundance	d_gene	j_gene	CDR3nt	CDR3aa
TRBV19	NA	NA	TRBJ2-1	TGTGCCACCACGACCCTAGCCCGCAACAATGCGCAGTTCTTC	CATTTLARNNAQFF
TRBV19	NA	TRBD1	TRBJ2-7	TGTGCCAGTAGTATAGGGGCAGGGGGTGAAGACGAGCAGTACTTC	CASSIGAGGEDEQYF
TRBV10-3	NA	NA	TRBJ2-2	TGTGCCATCAGGCCGGGACAAAACACCGGGGAGCTGTTTTTT	CAIRPGQNTGELFF
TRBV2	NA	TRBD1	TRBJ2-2	TGTGCCAGCACGGGACAGGGCGGGACCGGGGAGCTGTTTTTT	CASTGQGGTGELFF
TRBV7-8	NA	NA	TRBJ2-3	TGTGCCATAGGCCGACGGGGTGGGGGCACAGATACGCAGTATTTT	CAIGRRGGGTDTQYF
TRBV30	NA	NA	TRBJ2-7	TGTGCCTGCCAAGAGGGGGGAAATAGGTACGAGCAGTACTTC	CACQEGGNRYEQYF
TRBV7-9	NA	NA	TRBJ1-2	TGTGCCAGCAGCTTATCGTCCCCAAACTATGGCTACACCTTC	CASSLSSPNYGYTF
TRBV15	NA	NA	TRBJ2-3	TGTGCCACCAGCAGGGGCCGGGCGGCTAGCACAGATACGCAGTATTTT	CATSRGRAASTDTQYF
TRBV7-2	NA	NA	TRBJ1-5	TGTGCCAGCAGCTTCACAGCTAGCAATCAGCCCCAGCATTTT	CASSFTASNQPQHF
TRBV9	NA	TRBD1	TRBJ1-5	TGTGCCAGCAGCGTAGGGGGAACAGGGGTCCAGCCCCAGCATTTT	CASSVGGTGVQPQHF
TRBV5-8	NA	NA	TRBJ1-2	TGTGCCAGCAGCTTGTTGAATAACTATGGCTACACCTTC	CASSLLNNYGYTF
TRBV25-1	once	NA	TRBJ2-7	TGTGCCAGCACCATAGGGGGGGCGCGTATGGGCGTGCAGTACTTC	CASTIGGARMGVQYF
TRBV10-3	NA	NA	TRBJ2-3	TGTGCCATCACCCCGGAGCAGGGCATAGATACGCAGTATTTT	CAITPEQGIDTQYF